This T cell receptor beta chain is drawn from a study of control samples from healthy donors and cancer patients. Germline V gene sequence: CDR1 MNHEY, CDR2 SVGAGI. V lost 7 bases, J lost 5 bases, and 12 bases lay in between. This CDR3 spans 12 amino acids. Assay used: immunoSEQ multiplex PCR; TCRdb lists only in-frame clones, some missing. Of 85,000 to 100,000 clones listed, approximately 95% are singletons. The sequence was collected from a man aged 18 to 30 in good health. Sequencing used blood. The V gene is TRBV6-5, the J gene TRBJ2-7; possibly TRBD1 for D (6 bases). For the CDR3, the DNA is TGTGCCAGCAACAAACAGGGTGACGAGCAGTACTTC. Residues: CASNKQGDEQYF.